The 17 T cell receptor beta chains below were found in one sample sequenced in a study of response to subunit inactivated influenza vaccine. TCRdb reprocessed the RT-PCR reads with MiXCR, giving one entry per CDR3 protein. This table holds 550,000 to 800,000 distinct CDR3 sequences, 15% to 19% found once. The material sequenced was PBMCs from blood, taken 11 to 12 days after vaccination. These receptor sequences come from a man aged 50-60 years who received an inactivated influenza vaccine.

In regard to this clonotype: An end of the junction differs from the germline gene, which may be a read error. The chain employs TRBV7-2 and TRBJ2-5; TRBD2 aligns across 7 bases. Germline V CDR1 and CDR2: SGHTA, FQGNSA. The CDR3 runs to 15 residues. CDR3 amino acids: CAGSRGSGLVETQYF. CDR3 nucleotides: TGTGCCGGCAGCCGGGGTAGCGGACTAGTGGAGACCCAGTACTTC.

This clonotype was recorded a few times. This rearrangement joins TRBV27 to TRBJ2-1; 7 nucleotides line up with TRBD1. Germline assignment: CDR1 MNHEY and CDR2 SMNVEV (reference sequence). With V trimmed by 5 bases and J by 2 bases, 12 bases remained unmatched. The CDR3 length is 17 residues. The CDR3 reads CASSPQPTGITYNEQFF. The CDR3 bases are TGTGCCAGCAGTCCGCAACCGACAGGGATCACCTACAATGAGCAGTTCTTC.

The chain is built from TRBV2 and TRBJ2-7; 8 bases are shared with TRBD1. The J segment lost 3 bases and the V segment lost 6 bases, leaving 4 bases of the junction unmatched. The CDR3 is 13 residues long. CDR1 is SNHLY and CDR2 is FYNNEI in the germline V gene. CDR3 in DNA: TGTGCCAGCAGAAAAACAGGGGGCTACGAGCAGTACTTC. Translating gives CASRKTGGYEQYF.

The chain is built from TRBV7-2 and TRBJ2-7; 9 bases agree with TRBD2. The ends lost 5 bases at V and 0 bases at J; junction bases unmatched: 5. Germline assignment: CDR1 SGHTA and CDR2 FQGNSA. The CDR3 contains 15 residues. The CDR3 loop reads CASSMRTSASYEQYF. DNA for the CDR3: TGTGCCAGCAGCATGAGGACTAGCGCCTCCTACGAGCAGTACTTC.

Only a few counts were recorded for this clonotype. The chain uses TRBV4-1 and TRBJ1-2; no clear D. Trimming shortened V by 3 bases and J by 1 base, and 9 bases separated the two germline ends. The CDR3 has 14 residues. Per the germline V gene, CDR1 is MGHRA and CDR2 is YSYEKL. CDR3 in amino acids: CASSHEGLNYGYTF. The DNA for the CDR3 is TGCGCCAGCAGCCATGAGGGTCTTAACTATGGCTACACCTTC.

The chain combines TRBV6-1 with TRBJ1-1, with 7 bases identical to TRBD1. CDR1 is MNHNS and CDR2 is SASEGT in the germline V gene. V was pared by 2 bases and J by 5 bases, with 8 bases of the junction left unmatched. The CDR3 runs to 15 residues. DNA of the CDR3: TGTGCCAGCAGTGAAAGGGGGCGCGCGAAAACTGAAGCTTTCTTT. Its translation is CASSERGRAKTEAFF.

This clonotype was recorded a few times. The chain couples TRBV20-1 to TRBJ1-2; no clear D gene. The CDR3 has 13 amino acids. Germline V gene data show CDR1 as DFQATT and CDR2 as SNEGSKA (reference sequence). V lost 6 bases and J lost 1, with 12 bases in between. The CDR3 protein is CSAATDNNYGYTF. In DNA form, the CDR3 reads TGCAGTGCCGCTACAGACAATAACTATGGCTACACCTTC.

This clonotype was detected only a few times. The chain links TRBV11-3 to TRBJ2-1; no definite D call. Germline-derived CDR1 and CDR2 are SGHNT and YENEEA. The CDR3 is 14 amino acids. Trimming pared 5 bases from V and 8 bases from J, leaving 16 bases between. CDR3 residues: CASSKGGIGDEQFF. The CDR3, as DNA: TGTGCCAGCAGCAAAGGTGGGATAGGCGATGAGCAGTTCTTC.

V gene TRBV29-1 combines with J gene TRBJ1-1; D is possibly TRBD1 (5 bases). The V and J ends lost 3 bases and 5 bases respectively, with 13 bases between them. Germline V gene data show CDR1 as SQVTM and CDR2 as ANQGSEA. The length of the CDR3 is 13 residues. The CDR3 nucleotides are TGCAGCGTTGATGCCCAGGGTCAAACTGAAGCTTTCTTT. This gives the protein CSVDAQGQTEAFF.

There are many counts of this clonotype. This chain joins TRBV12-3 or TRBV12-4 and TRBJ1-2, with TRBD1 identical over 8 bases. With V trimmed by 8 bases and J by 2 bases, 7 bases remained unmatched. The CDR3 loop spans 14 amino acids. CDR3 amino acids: CASDYRGSNYGYTF. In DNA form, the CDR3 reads TGTGCCAGCGACTACAGGGGGAGCAACTATGGCTACACCTTC.

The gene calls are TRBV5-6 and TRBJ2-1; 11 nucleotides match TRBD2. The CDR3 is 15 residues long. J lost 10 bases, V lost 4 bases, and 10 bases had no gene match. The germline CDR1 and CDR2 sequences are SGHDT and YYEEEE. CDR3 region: CASSRGVAGGREQFF. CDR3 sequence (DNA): TGTGCCAGCAGCCGTGGAGTAGCGGGGGGGCGAGAGCAGTTCTTC.

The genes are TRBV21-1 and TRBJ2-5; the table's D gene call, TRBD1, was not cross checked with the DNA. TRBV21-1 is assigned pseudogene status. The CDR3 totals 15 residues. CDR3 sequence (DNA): TGTGCCAGCAGCAATCTATCCGGGGGTCGGGAGACCCAGTACTTC. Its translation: CASSNLSGGRETQYF.

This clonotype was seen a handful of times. The chain's CDR3 is CATFPRDRGPSQLYF. The CDR3 coding sequence is TGTGCCACCTTCCCCCGGGACAGGGGGCCTTCACAGCTGTACTTC. This chain links TRBV28 with TRBJ2-7, with 12 bases identical to TRBD1. This CDR3 region has 15 residues. Germline loops: CDR1 MDHEN, CDR2 SYDVKM. The trim removed 10 bases at V and 12 bases at J, leaving 19 bases unmatched.

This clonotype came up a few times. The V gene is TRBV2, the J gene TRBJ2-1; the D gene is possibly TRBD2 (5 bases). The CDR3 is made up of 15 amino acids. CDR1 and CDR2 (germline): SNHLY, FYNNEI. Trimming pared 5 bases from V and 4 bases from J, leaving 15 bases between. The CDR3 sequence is CASSTDSGSYNEQFF. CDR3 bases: TGTGCCAGCAGTACCGACTCTGGGAGTTACAATGAGCAGTTCTTC.

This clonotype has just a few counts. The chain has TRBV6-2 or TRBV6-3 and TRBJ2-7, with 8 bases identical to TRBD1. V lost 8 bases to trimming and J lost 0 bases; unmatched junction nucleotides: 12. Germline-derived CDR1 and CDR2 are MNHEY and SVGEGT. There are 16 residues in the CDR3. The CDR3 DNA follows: TGTGCCAGCCGCAGATCAGGGGGCACCAGCTCCTACGAGCAGTACTTC. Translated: CASRRSGGTSSYEQYF.

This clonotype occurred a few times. CDR3 residues: CASRYGTAYEQYF. CDR3 sequence (DNA): TGTGCCAGCAGGTACGGGACAGCCTACGAGCAGTACTTC. V and J are TRBV12-3 or TRBV12-4 and TRBJ2-7; 7 bases fit TRBD1. The CDR3 consists of 13 residues. Trimming cost V 6 bases and J 2 bases; bases outside gene matches: 4.

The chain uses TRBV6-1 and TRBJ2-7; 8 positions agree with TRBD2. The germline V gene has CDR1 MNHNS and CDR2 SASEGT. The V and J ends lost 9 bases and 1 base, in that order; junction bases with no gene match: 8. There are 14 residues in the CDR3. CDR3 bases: TGTGCCAGTCTCCCAACGGGGGGGTCCTACGAGCAGTACTTC. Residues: CASLPTGGSYEQYF.